Sequencing of this T cell receptor (beta chain) was carried out in a study of patients and donors after allogeneic stem cell transplantation. Germline assignment: CDR1 SGHDN and CDR2 FVKESK. The CDR3 contains 13 residues. With 1 base removed from V and 6 bases from J, the gap between germline ends came to 7 bases. TCRdb recomputed calls from the RT-PCR reads with MiXCR, one row per CDR3 protein. The sample gives approximately 210,000 distinct CDR3 sequences, roughly 40% of which show up once; around 35% is in the top ten. This clonotype was detected only a few times. This receptor was taken from a human donor who was either an allogeneic HSCT recipient or a stem cell or donor lymphocyte infusion donor (not recorded which). It is not recorded whose cells these are; they may come from a transplant donor. Specimen: blood, either unsorted or a sorted T cell fraction (not recorded which). J is TRBJ2-1 and V is TRBV14; D call uncertain. This chain's CDR3 is CASSQATVNEQFF. CDR3 nucleotide sequence: TGTGCCAGCAGCCAAGCAACCGTCAATGAGCAGTTCTTC.